The 26 T cell receptor beta chains given below trace back to one sample, sequenced in a study of T cell responses to AZD1222 COVID-19 vaccine. Repertoires were generated with immunoSEQ multiplex PCR, while TCRdb's copy carries only in-frame clones and drops some. The table shows about 97,000 clones, with around 89% occurring only once. The material sequenced was peripheral blood, taken on day 0 of AZD1222 vaccination. The receptors derive from an adult in good health.

The chain joins TRBV28 to TRBJ2-3; 10 positions match TRBD2. The CDR3 contains 17 residues. In germline, CDR1 is MDHEN, CDR2 SYDVKM. The J segment lost 3 bases and the V segment lost 2 bases, leaving 8 bases of the junction unmatched. CDR3 region: CASSLIPSGGGTDTQYF. The CDR3 region has the DNA TGTGCCAGCAGTTTAATCCCTAGCGGGGGAGGAACAGATACGCAGTATTTT.

The V gene is TRBV18, the J gene TRBJ2-6; TRBD1 matches at 9 bases. Germline CDR1 and CDR2: KGHSH and LQKENI. The CDR3 runs to 18 residues. The V and J ends lost 3 bases and 0 bases, in that order; junction bases with no gene match: 6. The CDR3 sequence: CASSPPGQGLSGANVLTF. The CDR3 DNA is TGTGCCAGCTCACCTCCGGGACAGGGTCTCTCTGGGGCCAACGTCCTGACTTTC.

This clone came up once. In nucleotides, the CDR3 is TGTGCCAGCAAACCGACAGGGGCCGTTACCATATATTTT. Protein product: CASKPTGAVTIYF. The gene calls are TRBV12-3 or TRBV12-4 and TRBJ1-3; 8 nucleotides align to TRBD1. V gave up 7 bases and J gave up 10 bases; unmatched junction bases: 9. The length of the CDR3 is 13 residues.

There are a few counts of this clone. The rearrangement links TRBV7-8 to TRBJ1-1; 9 nucleotides line up with TRBD1. The germline gives CDR1 SGHVS, CDR2 FQNEAQ. The CDR3 is 15 amino acids. V lost 5 bases to trimming and J lost 11 bases; unmatched junction nucleotides: 15. The CDR3 DNA reads TGTGCCAGCAGCGACCTCGGGTACGGACAGGGGACGGCTTTCTTT. Encoded protein: CASSDLGYGQGTAFF. The full variable domain, its missing parts supplied by reference TRBV7-8 and TRBJ1-1, is GAGVSQSPRYKVAKRGQDVALRCDPISGHVSLFWYQQALGQGPEFLTYFQNEAQLDKSGLPSDRFFAERPEGSVSTLKIQRTQQEDSAVYLCASSDLGYGQGTAFFGQGTRLTVV.

This clone has a single count. The chain carries TRBV7-2 and TRBJ2-3; 8 nucleotides agree with TRBD2. Germline V gives CDR1 SGHTA, CDR2 FQGNSA. The V gene end was trimmed by 4 bases and the J gene end by 4 bases; junction bases not matched to a gene: 10. This CDR3 comprises 16 residues. CDR3 sequence: CASSSRAGEVPDTQYF. The CDR3 DNA is TGTGCCAGCAGCTCCCGAGCGGGAGAAGTTCCAGATACGCAGTATTTT.

As concerns this clone: The sample has other DNA sequences that encode this CDR3 too. This rearrangement joins TRBV20-1 to TRBJ1-1; D unclear. This CDR3 spans 11 amino acids. V lost 3 bases to trimming and J lost 1 base, with 3 bases between them. Germline CDR1 reads DFQATT; CDR2 reads SNEGSKA (reference sequence). CDR3 residues: CSASKNTEAFF. DNA for the CDR3: TGCAGTGCTAGCAAGAACACTGAAGCTTTCTTT.

This chain links TRBV7-3 with TRBJ2-2; D is ambiguous. The V end was cut by 1 base, the J end by 1 base, with 4 bases between. The CDR3 has 14 residues. From germline, CDR1 is SGHTA and CDR2 FQGTGA. This CDR3 reads CASSLSQNTGELFF. In DNA form, the CDR3 reads TGTGCCAGCAGCTTAAGCCAGAACACCGGGGAGCTGTTTTTT.

V and J are TRBV28 and TRBJ1-5; D is undetermined. Trimming took off 2 bases at V and 0 bases at J, with 8 bases between the two ends. CDR1 is MDHEN and CDR2 is SYDVKM in the germline V gene. This CDR3 comprises 15 residues. CDR3 protein: CASSLPVYSNQPQHF. CDR3 in DNA: TGTGCCAGCAGTTTACCGGTATATAGCAATCAGCCCCAGCATTTT.

The V gene is TRBV27, the J gene TRBJ2-7; tentatively, D is TRBD1 or TRBD2 (5 bases each). Germline CDR1 reads MNHEY; CDR2 reads SMNVEV (reference sequence). The CDR3 spans 19 residues. V dropped 2 bases and J dropped 0 bases, with 23 bases sitting between them. CDR3 sequence reads: CASSLKVLGGVSPSYEQYF. CDR3 DNA: TGTGCCAGCAGTTTAAAGGTCCTTGGGGGAGTCTCACCCTCCTACGAGCAGTACTTC.

The rearrangement links TRBV16 to TRBJ1-4; the D is unclear. Trimming took 0 bases from V and 8 from J, leaving 7 bases between them. The CDR3 runs to 13 residues. Germline V lookup: CDR1 KGHSY, CDR2 FQNENV. The CDR3 coding sequence is TGTGCCAGCAGCCAATCTCGAGAAGAAAAACTGTTTTTT. Its translation: CASSQSREEKLFF. Together with reference TRBV16 and TRBJ1-4, the CDR3 gives the full variable domain: GEEVAQTPKHLVRGEGQKAKLYCAPIKGHSYVFWYQQVLKNEFKFLISFQNENVFDETGMPKERFSAKCLPNSPCSLEIQATKLEDSAVYFCASSQSREEKLFFGSGTQLSVL.

The CDR3 DNA sequence: TGTGCCAGCAGTGAAAGTGGCTACGAGCAGTACTTC. It is translated as CASSESGYEQYF. The rearrangement links TRBV6-1 to TRBJ2-7; D remains ambiguous. Germline V lookup: CDR1 MNHNS, CDR2 SASEGT. The length of the CDR3 is 12 residues. Trimming took off 2 bases at V and 3 bases at J, with 5 bases between the two ends.

This chain uses TRBV5-1 with TRBJ2-1; 8 bases map to TRBD1. With 1 base clipped from V and 6 bases from J, the junction kept 3 bases outside the gene matches. Germline V gene data show CDR1 as SGHRS and CDR2 as YFSETQ. The CDR3 consists of 14 residues. The CDR3 bases are TGCGCCAGCAGCTTGTTACAGGGGGGCAATGAGCAGTTCTTC. Translating it yields CASSLLQGGNEQFF.

The V and J genes are TRBV5-4 and TRBJ2-2; 9 bases align to TRBD2. CDR3 length: 19 residues. With 0 bases clipped from V and 0 bases from J, the junction kept 9 bases outside the gene matches. Germline V gene data show CDR1 as SGHNT and CDR2 as YYREEE (reference sequence). CDR3 amino acids: CASSLAVSASGANTGELFF. In nucleotides, the CDR3 is TGTGCCAGCAGCTTGGCCGTTTCGGCTAGCGGGGCGAACACCGGGGAGCTGTTTTTT.

This sequence joins TRBV19 and TRBJ1-5, with D tentatively TRBD1 (5 bases). CDR1 and CDR2 (germline): LNHDA, SQIVND (reference sequence). V was pared by 4 bases and J by 7 bases, with 17 bases between. There are 15 residues in the CDR3. CDR3 protein: CASSSQGAAGQPQHF. CDR3 in DNA: TGTGCCAGTAGTAGTCAGGGAGCGGCTGGACAGCCCCAGCATTTT.

The chain recombines TRBV19 with TRBJ2-4; possible D gene TRBD1, 5 bases. The CDR3 has 15 amino acids. Germline values: CDR1 LNHDA, CDR2 SQIVND (reference sequence). V lost 1 base to trimming and J lost 6 bases, with 13 bases between them. The CDR3, as DNA: TGTGCCAGTAGTATAGGCGCAGGGTCTGGAAACATTCAGTACTTC. As protein: CASSIGAGSGNIQYF.

This clone was counted once. This chain uses TRBV30 with TRBJ1-3; no reliable D call. The CDR3 has 13 residues. CDR1 and CDR2 (germline): GTSNPN, SVGIG (reference sequence). Trimming removed 3 bases at V and 0 bases at J, with 6 bases between. The CDR3 DNA reads TGTGCCTGGAGCTTCAGCTCTGGAAACACCATATATTTT. Translated, it gives CAWSFSSGNTIYF.

The chain joins TRBV5-4 to TRBJ1-1; the D gene is possibly TRBD1 (5 bases). Deletions cut 5 bases from V and 0 bases from J, with 17 bases between. Per germline, CDR1 SGHNT and CDR2 YYREEE (reference sequence). CDR3 size: 16 residues. The DNA for the CDR3 is TGTGCCAGCAGGCCGGAGGGACGCCGCATGAACACTGAAGCTTTCTTT. Protein: CASRPEGRRMNTEAFF.

This clone was found a few times. The chain employs TRBV30 and TRBJ2-5; TRBD2 aligns across 8 bases. Germline loops: CDR1 GTSNPN, CDR2 SVGIG (reference sequence). The CDR3 loop spans 13 amino acids. Germline trimming cut 8 bases from V and 4 bases from J; bases unmatched to any gene: 9. The CDR3 DNA follows: TGTGCCCTGCTTCCGGCGGGGGGAGAGACCCAGTACTTC. Amino acids: CALLPAGGETQYF.

This clone has a single count. This chain links TRBV29-1 with TRBJ2-7; 8 bases are shared with TRBD2. V lost 1 base to trimming and J lost 0 bases; unmatched junction nucleotides: 2. CDR1 and CDR2 from the germline V gene are SQVTM and ANQGSEA. This CDR3 spans 14 amino acids. The CDR3 is CSVEVAGSSYEQYF. The CDR3 DNA is TGCAGCGTTGAAGTAGCGGGGAGCTCCTACGAGCAGTACTTC.

The V and J genes are TRBV7-2 and TRBJ1-2; TRBD1 aligns across 7 bases. Germline assignment: CDR1 SGHTA and CDR2 FQGNSA. V gave up 4 bases and J gave up 2 bases; unmatched junction bases: 1. CDR3 length: 13 residues. The CDR3 sequence: CASSSGQNYGYTF. CDR3 bases: TGTGCCAGCAGCTCGGGACAGAACTATGGCTACACCTTC.

The CDR3 protein is CASSLGPGKDGYTF. In nucleotides, the CDR3 is TGTGCCAGCAGCTTGGGTCCAGGGAAGGATGGCTACACCTTC. This rearrangement joins TRBV5-5 to TRBJ1-2, with D possibly TRBD1 on 5 matching bases. The CDR3 consists of 14 residues. V shed 0 bases and J shed 6 bases, with 12 bases lying between them. The germline V gene has CDR1 SGHKS and CDR2 YYEKEE (reference sequence).

The rearrangement links TRBV27 to TRBJ2-7; 7 bases match TRBD2. The germline CDR1 and CDR2 sequences are MNHEY and SMNVEV (reference sequence). CDR3 length: 14 amino acids. V shed 2 bases, J shed 0 bases, and the junction held 1 base outside the gene matches. The CDR3 region is CASSLSGVSYEQYF. In DNA form, the CDR3 reads TGTGCCAGCAGTTTAAGCGGGGTCTCCTACGAGCAGTACTTC.

The V and J genes are TRBV2 and TRBJ2-4; 9 bases are shared with TRBD1. CDR1 SNHLY and CDR2 FYNNEI come from the germline V gene. The CDR3 loop spans 16 amino acids. The V segment lost 6 bases and the J segment 1 base; nucleotides outside the gene matches: 7. CDR3 DNA sequence: TGTGCCAGCAGCCAGGACAGGGGTCTTGCCAAAAACATTCAGTACTTC. The encoded protein is CASSQDRGLAKNIQYF. The full variable domain, completed using reference TRBV2 and TRBJ2-4, is EPEVTQTPSHQVTQMGQEVILRCVPISNHLYFYWYRQILGQKVEFLVSFYNNEISEKSEIFDDQFSVERPDGSNFTLKIRSTKLEDSAMYFCASSQDRGLAKNIQYFGAGTRLSVL.

The V and J genes are TRBV5-4 and TRBJ1-4; a weak D match, TRBD1 (6 bases). The CDR3 totals 14 residues. Germline assignment: CDR1 SGHNT and CDR2 YYREEE (reference sequence). Trimming cost V 4 bases and J 7 bases, with 14 bases left between them. In DNA, the CDR3 is TGTGCCAGCAGCGGCGTCGGGGGCGGTGAAAAACTGTTTTTT. This encodes CASSGVGGGEKLFF. The whole variable domain, remainder taken from reference TRBV5-4 and TRBJ1-4, is ETGVTQSPTHLIKTRGQQVTLRCSSQSGHNTVSWYQQALGQGPQFIFQYYREEENGRGNFPPRFSGLQFPNYSSELNVNALELDDSALYLCASSGVGGGEKLFFGSGTQLSVL.

The gene calls are TRBV5-1 and TRBJ2-5; 8 nucleotides align to TRBD2. With 4 bases clipped from V and 5 bases from J, the junction kept 10 bases outside the gene matches. The CDR3 covers 15 residues. CDR1 and CDR2 from the germline V gene are SGHRS and YFSETQ. CDR3 nucleotides: TGCGCCAGCAGCGCGGGGGGACAACCCGGTGAGACCCAGTACTTC. Translation gives CASSAGGQPGETQYF.

This sequence joins TRBV16 and TRBJ2-3; maybe TRBD1 (6 bases). V shed 4 bases and J shed 2 bases, with 13 bases lying between them. Germline CDR1 is KGHSY and CDR2 is FQNENV. This CDR3 has 15 amino acids. In DNA form, the CDR3 reads TGTGCCAGCAGCCCCCGGGACACCTACACAGATACGCAGTATTTT. Translating gives CASSPRDTYTDTQYF.